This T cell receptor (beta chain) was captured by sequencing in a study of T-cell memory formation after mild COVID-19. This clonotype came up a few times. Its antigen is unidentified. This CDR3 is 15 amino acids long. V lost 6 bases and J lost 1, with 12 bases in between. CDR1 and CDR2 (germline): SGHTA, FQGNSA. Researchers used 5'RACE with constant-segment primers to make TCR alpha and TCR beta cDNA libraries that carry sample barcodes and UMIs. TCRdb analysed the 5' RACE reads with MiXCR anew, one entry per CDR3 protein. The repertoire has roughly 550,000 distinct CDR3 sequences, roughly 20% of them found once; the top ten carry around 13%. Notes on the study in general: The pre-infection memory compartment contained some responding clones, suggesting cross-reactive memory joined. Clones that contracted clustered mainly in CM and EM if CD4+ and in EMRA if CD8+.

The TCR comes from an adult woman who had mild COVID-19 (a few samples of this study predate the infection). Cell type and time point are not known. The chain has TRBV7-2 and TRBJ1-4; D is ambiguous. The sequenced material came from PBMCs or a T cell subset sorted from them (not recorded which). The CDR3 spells CASRPGRLTNEKLFF. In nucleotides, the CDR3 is TGTGCCAGCAGACCGGGGAGGTTAACTAATGAAAAACTGTTTTTT.